This TCR beta chain was obtained from a study of blood T cell repertoires in COVID-19. In the study overall: The United States, Italy and Spain supplied acute and convalescent COVID-19 samples.

CDR1 is LGHDT and CDR2 is YNNKEL in the germline V gene (reference sequence). This CDR3 region has 17 residues. With 0 bases removed from V and 6 bases from J, the gap between germline ends came to 15 bases. Recovery among Cohort 3 donors was established by two negative PCRs, clearance, or symptom resolution. As processed by the authors: Amplification with reference gene primers provided the estimates of nucleated cell counts. The protocol was immunoSEQ multiplex PCR, while the TCRdb copy is restricted to in-frame clones and leaves out a portion. The DNA gave D and trimming, while V, J and clone size come from that table. The data contain approximately 300,000 clones, about 92% of them singletons.

V and J are TRBV3-1 (or the pseudogene TRBV3-2) and TRBJ1-6; maybe TRBD1 (5 bases). Sample: PBMCs or T cells enriched from blood (not recorded which). This clonotype was sampled from a man aged 55-75 years who had recovered from COVID-19. The CDR3 here is CASSQDGGGSSNSPLHF. CDR3 coding DNA: TGTGCCAGCAGCCAAGATGGGGGGGGTTCTAGTAATTCACCCCTCCACTTT.